Listed here are 29 T cell receptor beta chains from one sample, sequenced in a study of blood T cell repertoires in COVID-19. Sequencing was performed with immunoSEQ multiplex PCR; in TCRdb, only in-frame clones are kept and a portion is missing. In the table there are a few hundred thousand clones, roughly 88% of which are singletons. The sequenced sample consisted of PBMCs or T cells enriched from blood (not recorded which). All receptors derive from a woman aged 50 to 60 who had recovered from COVID-19.

This chain connects TRBV7-3 to TRBJ2-3, with TRBD2 matching over 7 bases. With V trimmed by 5 bases and J by 4 bases, 6 bases remained unmatched. Germline V CDR1 and CDR2: SGHTA, FQGTGA. The CDR3 is 14 residues long. CDR3: CASSLGGFPDTQYF. DNA for the CDR3: TGTGCCAGCAGCCTCGGGGGGTTCCCAGATACGCAGTATTTT.

V gene TRBV2 combines with J gene TRBJ1-2, with 7 bases matching TRBD1. Germline V gene sequence: CDR1 SNHLY, CDR2 FYNNEI. The CDR3 has 14 amino acids. V lost 6 bases, J lost 2 bases, and 6 bases stayed unmatched. CDR3 amino acids: CASRGRQGNYGYTF. In nucleotides, the CDR3 is TGTGCCAGCAGGGGTAGACAGGGAAACTATGGCTACACCTTC.

This clone was detected only once. The V gene is TRBV5-8, the J gene TRBJ2-7; TRBD1 agrees at 7 bases. Germline V gives CDR1 SGHTS, CDR2 YDEGEE. The V segment lost 5 bases and the J segment 1 base; nucleotides outside the gene matches: 6. CDR3 length: 14 residues. CDR3 loop: CASRSDRLSYEQYF. The CDR3 region has the DNA TGTGCCAGCAGGTCGGACAGGCTGTCCTACGAGCAGTACTTC.

The chain links TRBV6-5 to TRBJ1-2; no clear D gene. The germline V gene has CDR1 MNHEY and CDR2 SVGAGI. The CDR3 is 13 amino acids. The V and J ends lost 3 bases and 2 bases respectively, with 7 bases between them. Here the CDR3 reads CASSYQVNYGYTF. DNA of the CDR3: TGTGCCAGCAGTTATCAGGTGAACTATGGCTACACCTTC.

The chain uses TRBV19 and TRBJ1-5; D ambiguous. The germline V and J ends were trimmed by 7 bases and 7 bases, with 17 bases remaining between them. The CDR3 runs 14 residues. Germline assignment: CDR1 LNHDA and CDR2 SQIVND (reference sequence). CDR3 coding DNA: TGTGCCAGTACATCCATAACCGCCGAGCAGCCCCAGCATTTT. Its translation: CASTSITAEQPQHF.

This chain uses TRBV19 with TRBJ2-5; TRBD2 matches at 12 bases. V trimming: 3 bases; J trimming: 2 bases; junction bases outside the gene matches: 10. CDR3 length: 18 residues. Germline values: CDR1 LNHDA, CDR2 SQIVND (reference sequence). The CDR3 region has the DNA TGTGCCAGTAGTATCTCCGGACTAGCGGGATTTAGGCAAGAGACCCAGTACTTC. Translation: CASSISGLAGFRQETQYF.

This rearrangement joins TRBV7-9 to TRBJ2-1; possibly TRBD1 for D (6 bases). V was pared by 0 bases and J by 2 bases, with 11 bases between. Per the germline V gene, CDR1 is SEHNR and CDR2 is FQNEAQ (reference sequence). The CDR3 extends over 16 amino acids. The CDR3 loop reads CASSLARGTTYNEQFF. The CDR3 region has the DNA TGTGCCAGCAGCTTAGCGCGAGGGACAACCTACAATGAGCAGTTCTTC.

The J gene is TRBJ2-7, the V gene TRBV6-2 or TRBV6-3, with D perhaps matching TRBD2 (5 bases). V lost 2 bases to trimming and J lost 2 bases, with 10 bases between them. The CDR3 extends over 14 amino acids. Germline CDR1 MNHEY, CDR2 SVGEGT. The CDR3 region is CASSYGGQAYEQYF. The CDR3 region has the DNA TGTGCCAGCAGTTACGGCGGGCAAGCCTACGAGCAGTACTTC.

The chain combines TRBV6-2 or TRBV6-3 with TRBJ2-7; no clear D. Germline V gene lookup returns CDR1 MNHEY and CDR2 SVGEGT. CDR3 length: 16 residues. The germline V and J ends were trimmed by 6 bases and 2 bases, with 20 bases remaining between them. The CDR3 coding sequence is TGTGCCAGCAGCCTATGGGCGCAGGCCTCCGCCTACGAGCAGTACTTC. This translates into CASSLWAQASAYEQYF.

There are a few counts of this clone. The J gene is TRBJ2-2, the V gene TRBV11-2; TRBD2 might be the D (6 bases). This CDR3 contains 14 residues. Trimming took off 5 bases at V and 7 bases at J, with 14 bases between the two ends. The V gene's germline CDR1 is SGHAT and CDR2 FQNNGV. The CDR3 protein is CASSTLAPNGELFF. Written as DNA, the CDR3 is TGTGCCAGCAGCACCCTAGCGCCGAACGGGGAGCTGTTTTTT.

V gene TRBV6-5 combines with J gene TRBJ1-2; 7 nucleotides match TRBD1. The trim removed 4 bases at V and 6 bases at J, leaving 5 bases unmatched. There are 13 residues in the CDR3. Germline V gene data show CDR1 as MNHEY and CDR2 as SVGAGI. CDR3 residues: CASSSAQGHGYTF. CDR3 DNA: TGTGCCAGCAGTTCCGCACAGGGGCATGGCTACACCTTC.

The V call is TRBV3-1 (or the pseudogene TRBV3-2), the J call TRBJ2-2, with D perhaps TRBD2 (6 bases). Trimming removed 1 base from V and 4 bases from J, with 10 bases in between. This CDR3 has 15 amino acids. Germline lookup yields CDR1 LGHDT and CDR2 YNNKEL (reference sequence). CDR3 amino acids: CASSQVGGSTGELFF. The CDR3 bases are TGTGCCAGCAGCCAAGTGGGGGGAAGCACCGGGGAGCTGTTTTTT.

The chain links TRBV6-5 to TRBJ1-2; D possibly corresponds to TRBD1 (6 bases). The germline V gene encodes CDR1 MNHEY and CDR2 SVGAGI. The CDR3 is 14 amino acids. Trimming removed 7 bases from V and 0 bases from J, with 12 bases in between. Written as DNA, the CDR3 is TGTGCCAGCACCTCGGACAGATCTAACTATGGCTACACCTTC. Translating gives CASTSDRSNYGYTF.

In DNA form, the CDR3 reads TGCAGCGTTGAGGGGGACAGGGGTGTCACAGATACGCAGTATTTT. Amino acid sequence: CSVEGDRGVTDTQYF. The rearrangement uses TRBV29-1 and TRBJ2-3; 10 nucleotides agree with TRBD1. The germline gives CDR1 SQVTM, CDR2 ANQGSEA. Unmatched junction bases numbered 5, after V lost 3 bases and J lost 2 bases. The CDR3 length is 15 residues.

The chain links TRBV28 to TRBJ1-5; D is possibly TRBD1 (5 bases). Germline V CDR1 and CDR2: MDHEN, SYDVKM. The CDR3 is made up of 16 amino acids. The V gene lost 9 bases and the J gene lost 1 base, with 19 bases spanning the gap. CDR3 protein: CASIPSHRGSNQPQHF. The CDR3 coding sequence is TGTGCCAGTATACCGTCCCACCGGGGGAGCAATCAGCCCCAGCATTTT.

The sample holds one count of this clone. The rearrangement links TRBV5-1 to TRBJ2-7; TRBD1 matches 8 bases. Germline V CDR1 and CDR2: SGHRS, YFSETQ. The CDR3 is 13 residues long. Trimming removed 4 bases from V and 5 bases from J; junction bases left unmatched: 5. CDR3 loop: CASSRGQAHEQYF. For the CDR3, the DNA is TGCGCCAGCAGCCGGGGACAGGCCCACGAGCAGTACTTC.

The chain employs TRBV11-3 and TRBJ2-7, with TRBD1 matching over 10 bases. CDR3 length: 15 residues. V dropped 1 base and J dropped 2; count of bases not matched to a gene: 2. CDR1 is SGHNT and CDR2 is YENEEA in the germline V gene. CDR3 nucleotides: TGTGCCAGCAGCTTAGTTGGGACAGGGGCCTACGAGCAGTACTTC. Encoded protein: CASSLVGTGAYEQYF.

The chain employs TRBV10-3 and TRBJ2-6; the match to TRBD1 covers 7 bases. CDR1 ENHRY and CDR2 SYGVKD come from the germline V gene. V lost 7 bases, J lost 8 bases, and 8 bases stayed unmatched. The CDR3 covers 14 residues. CDR3 in amino acids: CAINPYRGTNVLTF. The CDR3 DNA is TGTGCCATCAACCCTTACAGGGGCACCAACGTCCTGACTTTC.

This clone was observed once. V gene TRBV5-1 combines with J gene TRBJ1-5; TRBD1 is a possible D gene (6 bases). The CDR3 is 15 amino acids. CDR1 and CDR2 (germline): SGHRS, YFSETQ. Trimming pared 3 bases from V and 8 bases from J, leaving 18 bases between. The CDR3 protein is CASSSTGLVREPQHF. The CDR3 DNA reads TGCGCCAGCAGCTCCACAGGGCTGGTAAGGGAGCCCCAGCATTTT.

J is TRBJ2-7 and V is TRBV10-3; 7 bases agree with TRBD1. Germline trimming cut 0 bases from V and 3 bases from J; bases unmatched to any gene: 5. Germline CDR1 is ENHRY and CDR2 is SYGVKD. This CDR3 contains 15 residues. As DNA, the CDR3 is TGTGCCATCAGTGAGTCGCAGGGGGTGTTCTACGAGCAGTACTTC. It is translated as CAISESQGVFYEQYF.

The gene calls are TRBV2 and TRBJ2-4; a possible D gene is TRBD1 (5 bases). The V and J ends lost 6 bases and 15 bases respectively, with 18 bases between them. Germline loops: CDR1 SNHLY, CDR2 FYNNEI. This CDR3 contains 12 residues. The CDR3 sequence is CASRDINPALYF. CDR3 DNA: TGTGCCAGCAGGGACATAAACCCTGCCCTGTACTTC.

The V call is TRBV27, the J call TRBJ1-5; the D gene is possibly TRBD1 (5 bases). V was clipped by 1 base and J by 6 bases, with 13 bases between them. Germline lookup yields CDR1 MNHEY and CDR2 SMNVEV (reference sequence). The CDR3 sequence is 15 residues long. The CDR3 region is CASSLLGQGGQPQHF. The CDR3 DNA sequence: TGTGCCAGCAGTTTATTGGGCCAGGGCGGTCAGCCCCAGCATTTT.

The gene calls are TRBV11-2 and TRBJ2-7; the match to TRBD1 covers 9 bases. V shed 1 base, J shed 2 bases, and the junction held 6 bases outside the gene matches. CDR1 and CDR2 from the germline V gene are SGHAT and FQNNGV. The CDR3 length is 16 residues. The chain's CDR3 is CASSLGPGQGPYEQYF. CDR3 DNA sequence: TGTGCCAGCAGCTTAGGACCGGGACAGGGACCCTACGAGCAGTACTTC.

The rearrangement uses TRBV5-5 and TRBJ2-4; 8 nucleotides match TRBD1. The CDR3 totals 16 residues. CDR1 is SGHKS, CDR2 YYEKEE, per germline (reference sequence). J lost 0 bases, V lost 5 bases, and 7 bases had no gene match. The CDR3 sequence is CASRFGQGQAKNIQYF. In DNA form, the CDR3 reads TGTGCCAGCAGATTCGGACAGGGCCAAGCCAAAAACATTCAGTACTTC.

The CDR3 protein is CASSQFHRGLETQYF. The DNA of the CDR3 is TGCGCCAGCAGCCAATTCCACAGGGGGCTTGAGACCCAGTACTTC. The chain links TRBV4-1 to TRBJ2-5; 9 nucleotides line up with TRBD1. The CDR3 contains 15 residues. The germline CDR1 and CDR2 sequences are MGHRA and YSYEKL. V gave up 2 bases and J gave up 5 bases; unmatched junction bases: 6.

The chain combines TRBV5-1 with TRBJ2-3; D call uncertain. In germline, CDR1 is SGHRS, CDR2 YFSETQ. The V end lost 0 bases, the J end lost 4 bases, and 6 bases lay between the germline ends. CDR3 length equals 13 residues. The CDR3 region is CASSLASADTQYF. CDR3 bases: TGCGCCAGCAGCTTGGCCAGCGCAGATACGCAGTATTTT.

This clone was counted once. This chain links TRBV28 with TRBJ2-2; 8 bases agree with TRBD1. The V segment lost 8 bases and the J segment 7 bases; nucleotides outside the gene matches: 12. Germline loops: CDR1 MDHEN, CDR2 SYDVKM. The CDR3 is 15 amino acids. CDR3 nucleotide sequence: TGTGCCAGCGGTTCAGGGGGCGCCGGGGGCGGGGAGCTGTTTTTT. It is translated as CASGSGGAGGGELFF.

This clone was detected a few times. The chain uses TRBV14 and TRBJ2-3; TRBD2 matches at 7 bases. V shed 8 bases and J 0 bases; nucleotides not matched to a gene: 8. Germline assignment: CDR1 SGHDN and CDR2 FVKESK. The CDR3 covers 15 residues. The CDR3 loop is CASSNLAASTDTQYF. The DNA of the CDR3 is TGTGCCAGCTCAAACCTAGCGGCTAGCACAGATACGCAGTATTTT.

This clone appeared a few times. The chain is built from TRBV6-2 or TRBV6-3 and TRBJ2-7; 10 bases fit TRBD2. Trimming removed 5 bases from V and 7 bases from J; junction bases left unmatched: 11. CDR3 length: 15 residues. Per the germline V gene, CDR1 is MNHEY and CDR2 is SVGEGT. As DNA, the CDR3 is TGTGCCAGCAGTCCATTCAGCGGGAGGGCCTTGGAGCAGTACTTC. As protein: CASSPFSGRALEQYF.